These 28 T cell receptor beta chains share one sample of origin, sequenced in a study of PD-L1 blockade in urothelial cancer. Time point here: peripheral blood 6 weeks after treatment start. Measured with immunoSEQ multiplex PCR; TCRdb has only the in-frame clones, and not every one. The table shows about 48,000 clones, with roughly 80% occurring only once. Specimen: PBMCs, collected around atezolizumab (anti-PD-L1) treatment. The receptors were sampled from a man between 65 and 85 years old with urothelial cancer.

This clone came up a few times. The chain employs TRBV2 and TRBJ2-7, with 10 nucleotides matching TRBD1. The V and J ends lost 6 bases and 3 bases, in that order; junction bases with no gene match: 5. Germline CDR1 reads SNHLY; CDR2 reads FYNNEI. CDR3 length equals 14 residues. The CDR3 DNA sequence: TGTGCCAGCAGAACCGGGACAGGGGTCTACGAGCAGTACTTC. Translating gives CASRTGTGVYEQYF.

The CDR3 DNA follows: TGTGCCAGTAGTACACGGCCGGGACAGGGGAGTCGCGAGCAGTACTTC. It encodes CASSTRPGQGSREQYF. This rearrangement joins TRBV19 to TRBJ2-7; TRBD1 matches 10 bases. The V and J ends lost 4 bases and 6 bases, in that order; junction bases with no gene match: 12. Germline-derived CDR1 and CDR2 are LNHDA and SQIVND (reference sequence). The CDR3 length is 16 residues.

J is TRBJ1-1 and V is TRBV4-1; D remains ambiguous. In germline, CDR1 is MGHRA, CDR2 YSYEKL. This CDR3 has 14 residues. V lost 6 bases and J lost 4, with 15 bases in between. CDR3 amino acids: CASRRGPGSTEAFF. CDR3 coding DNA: TGCGCCAGCAGGCGAGGACCCGGGAGCACTGAAGCTTTCTTT.

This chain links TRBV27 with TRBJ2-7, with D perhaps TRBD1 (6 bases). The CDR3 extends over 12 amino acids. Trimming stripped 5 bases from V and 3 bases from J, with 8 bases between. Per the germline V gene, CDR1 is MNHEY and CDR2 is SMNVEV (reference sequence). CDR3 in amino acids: CASSTTGYEQYF. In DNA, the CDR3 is TGTGCCAGCAGTACGACAGGCTACGAGCAGTACTTC.

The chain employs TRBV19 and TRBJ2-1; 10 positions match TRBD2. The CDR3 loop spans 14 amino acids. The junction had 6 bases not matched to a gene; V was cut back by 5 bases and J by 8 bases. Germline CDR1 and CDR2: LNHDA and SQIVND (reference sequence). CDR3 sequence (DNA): TGTGCCAGTAGTTTGCTAGCGGGAGTCGATGAGCAGTTCTTC. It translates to CASSLLAGVDEQFF.

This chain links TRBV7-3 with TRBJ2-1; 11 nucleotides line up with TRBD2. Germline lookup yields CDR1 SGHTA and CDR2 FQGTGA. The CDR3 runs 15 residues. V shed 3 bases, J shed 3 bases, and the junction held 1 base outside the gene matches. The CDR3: CASSLGLAVYNEQFF. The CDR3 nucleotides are TGTGCCAGCAGCTTGGGACTAGCGGTCTACAATGAGCAGTTCTTC.

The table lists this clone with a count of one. Here the CDR3 reads CASSLDPGGDNEQFF. The CDR3 DNA is TGTGCCAGCAGCTTAGACCCGGGAGGCGACAATGAGCAGTTCTTC. The rearrangement joins TRBV11-2 to TRBJ2-1; 7 nucleotides line up with TRBD2. The CDR3 is 15 amino acids. V dropped 0 bases and J dropped 5; count of bases not matched to a gene: 4. Per germline, CDR1 SGHAT and CDR2 FQNNGV.

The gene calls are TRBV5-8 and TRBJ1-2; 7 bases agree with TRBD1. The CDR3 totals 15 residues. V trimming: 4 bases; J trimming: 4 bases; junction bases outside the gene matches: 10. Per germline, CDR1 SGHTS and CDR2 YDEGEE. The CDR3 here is CASSPTQTGFYGYTF. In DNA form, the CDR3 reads TGTGCCAGCAGCCCTACCCAGACAGGGTTCTATGGCTACACCTTC.

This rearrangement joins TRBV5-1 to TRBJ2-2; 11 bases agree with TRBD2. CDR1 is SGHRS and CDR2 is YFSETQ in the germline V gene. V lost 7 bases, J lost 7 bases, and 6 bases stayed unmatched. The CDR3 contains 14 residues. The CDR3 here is CASRTSGRVGELFF. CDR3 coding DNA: TGCGCCAGCCGGACTAGCGGGCGTGTCGGGGAGCTGTTTTTT. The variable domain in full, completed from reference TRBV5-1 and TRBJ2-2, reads KAGVTQTPRYLIKTRGQQVTLSCSPISGHRSVSWYQQTPGQGLQFLFEYFSETQRNKGNFPGRFSGRQFSNSRSEMNVSTLELGDSALYLCASRTSGRVGELFFGEGSRLTVL.

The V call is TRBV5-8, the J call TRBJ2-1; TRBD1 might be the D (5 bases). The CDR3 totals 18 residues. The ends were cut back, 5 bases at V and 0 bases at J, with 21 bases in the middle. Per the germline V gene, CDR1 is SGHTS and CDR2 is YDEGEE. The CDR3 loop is CASRATAGRAFSYNEQFF. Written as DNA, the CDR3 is TGTGCCAGCAGGGCCACTGCTGGCAGGGCTTTCTCCTACAATGAGCAGTTCTTC.

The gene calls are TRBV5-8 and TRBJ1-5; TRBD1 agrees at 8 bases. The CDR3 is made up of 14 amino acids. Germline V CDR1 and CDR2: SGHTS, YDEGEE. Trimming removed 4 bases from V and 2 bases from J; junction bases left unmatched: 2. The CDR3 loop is CASSAGQGNQPQHF. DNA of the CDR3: TGTGCCAGCAGCGCGGGACAGGGCAATCAGCCCCAGCATTTT.

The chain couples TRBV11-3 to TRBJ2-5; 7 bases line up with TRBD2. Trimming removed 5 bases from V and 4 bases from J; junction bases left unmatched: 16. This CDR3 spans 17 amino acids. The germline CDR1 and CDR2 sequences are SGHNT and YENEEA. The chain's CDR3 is CASSRSTSSRGRETQYF. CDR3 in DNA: TGTGCCAGCAGCAGGTCGACTAGCTCAAGAGGACGAGAGACCCAGTACTTC.

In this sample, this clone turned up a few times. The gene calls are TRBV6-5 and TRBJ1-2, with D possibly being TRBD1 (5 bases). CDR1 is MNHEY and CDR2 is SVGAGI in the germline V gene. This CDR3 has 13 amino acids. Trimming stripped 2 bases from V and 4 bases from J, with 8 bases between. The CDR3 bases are TGTGCCAGCAGTTACGAGCAGGGCTATGGCTACACCTTC. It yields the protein CASSYEQGYGYTF.

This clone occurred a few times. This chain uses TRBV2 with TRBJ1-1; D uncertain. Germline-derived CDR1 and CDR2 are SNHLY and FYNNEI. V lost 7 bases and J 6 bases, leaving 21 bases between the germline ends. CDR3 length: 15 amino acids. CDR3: CASILSVAAESEAFF. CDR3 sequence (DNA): TGTGCCAGCATACTATCAGTAGCTGCGGAATCTGAAGCTTTCTTT. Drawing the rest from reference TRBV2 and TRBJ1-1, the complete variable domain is EPEVTQTPSHQVTQMGQEVILRCVPISNHLYFYWYRQILGQKVEFLVSFYNNEISEKSEIFDDQFSVERPDGSNFTLKIRSTKLEDSAMYFCASILSVAAESEAFFGQGTRLTVV.

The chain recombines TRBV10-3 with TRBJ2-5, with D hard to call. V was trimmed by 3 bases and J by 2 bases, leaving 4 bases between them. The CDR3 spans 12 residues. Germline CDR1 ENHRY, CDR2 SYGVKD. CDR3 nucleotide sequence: TGTGCCATCAGTGACAGACAAGAGACCCAGTACTTC. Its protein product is CAISDRQETQYF.

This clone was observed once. CDR3 region: CASSLTGRKETQYF. CDR3 DNA: TGTGCCAGCAGCTTGACAGGGAGAAAGGAGACCCAGTACTTC. V and J are TRBV5-4 and TRBJ2-5; D might be TRBD1 (6 bases). Between the trimmed V and J ends, which lost 1 base and 5 bases, there was a span of 12 bases. The CDR3 is 14 amino acids. The germline gives CDR1 SGHNT, CDR2 YYREEE (reference sequence).

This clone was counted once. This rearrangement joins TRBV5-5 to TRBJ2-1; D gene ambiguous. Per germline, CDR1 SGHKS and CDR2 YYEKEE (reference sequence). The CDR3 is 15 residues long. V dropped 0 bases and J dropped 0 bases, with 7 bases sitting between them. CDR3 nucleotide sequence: TGTGCCAGCAGCTTGGACCCGAGCTCCTACAATGAGCAGTTCTTC. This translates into CASSLDPSSYNEQFF.

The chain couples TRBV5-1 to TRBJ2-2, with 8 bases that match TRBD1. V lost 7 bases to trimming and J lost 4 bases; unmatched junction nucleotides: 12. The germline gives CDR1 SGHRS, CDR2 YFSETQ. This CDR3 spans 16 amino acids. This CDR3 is CASHPTTGVTTGELFF. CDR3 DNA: TGCGCCAGCCATCCTACGACAGGGGTTACCACCGGGGAGCTGTTTTTT. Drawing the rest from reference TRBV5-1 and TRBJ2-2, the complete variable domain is KAGVTQTPRYLIKTRGQQVTLSCSPISGHRSVSWYQQTPGQGLQFLFEYFSETQRNKGNFPGRFSGRQFSNSRSEMNVSTLELGDSALYLCASHPTTGVTTGELFFGEGSRLTVL.

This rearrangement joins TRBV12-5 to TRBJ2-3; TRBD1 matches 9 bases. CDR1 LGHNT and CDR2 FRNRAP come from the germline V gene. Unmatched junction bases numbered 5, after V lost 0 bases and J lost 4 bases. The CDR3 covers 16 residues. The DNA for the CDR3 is TGTGCTAGTGGTTTGGTCACAGGGGGCATAGCAGATACGCAGTATTTT. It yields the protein CASGLVTGGIADTQYF. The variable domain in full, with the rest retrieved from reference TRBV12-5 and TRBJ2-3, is DARVTQTPRHKVTEMGQEVTMRCQPILGHNTVFWYRQTMMQGLELLAYFRNRAPLDDSGMPKDRFSAEMPDATLATLKIQPSEPRDSAVYFCASGLVTGGIADTQYFGPGTRLTVL.

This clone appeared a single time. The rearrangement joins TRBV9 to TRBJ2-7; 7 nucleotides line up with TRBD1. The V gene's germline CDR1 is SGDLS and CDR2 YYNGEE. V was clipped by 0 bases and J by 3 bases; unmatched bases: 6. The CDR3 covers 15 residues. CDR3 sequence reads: CASSVGQGVFYEQYF. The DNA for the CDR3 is TGTGCCAGCAGCGTAGGACAGGGAGTTTTCTACGAGCAGTACTTC. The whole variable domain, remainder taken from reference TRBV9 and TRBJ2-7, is DSGVTQTPKHLITATGQRVTLRCSPRSGDLSVYWYQQSLDQGLQFLIQYYNGEERAKGNILERFSAQQFPDLHSELNLSSLELGDSALYFCASSVGQGVFYEQYFGPGTRLTVT.

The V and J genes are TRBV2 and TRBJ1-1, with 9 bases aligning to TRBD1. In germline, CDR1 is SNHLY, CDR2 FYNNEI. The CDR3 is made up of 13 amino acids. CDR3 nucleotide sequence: TGTGCAAGGCAGGACAGGGGTACAACTGAAGCTTTCTTT. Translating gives CARQDRGTTEAFF.

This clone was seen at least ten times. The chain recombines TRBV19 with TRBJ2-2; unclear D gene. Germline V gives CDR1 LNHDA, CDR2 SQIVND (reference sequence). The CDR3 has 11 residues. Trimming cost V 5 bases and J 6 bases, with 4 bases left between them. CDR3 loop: CASSPAGELFF. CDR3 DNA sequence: TGTGCCAGTAGTCCGGCCGGGGAGCTGTTTTTT.

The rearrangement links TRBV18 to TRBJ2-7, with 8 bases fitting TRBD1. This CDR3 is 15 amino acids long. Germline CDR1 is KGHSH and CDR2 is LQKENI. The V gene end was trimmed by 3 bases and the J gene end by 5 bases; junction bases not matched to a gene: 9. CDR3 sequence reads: CASSPKTGEQDEQYF. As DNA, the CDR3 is TGTGCCAGCTCACCGAAGACAGGGGAGCAGGACGAGCAGTACTTC.

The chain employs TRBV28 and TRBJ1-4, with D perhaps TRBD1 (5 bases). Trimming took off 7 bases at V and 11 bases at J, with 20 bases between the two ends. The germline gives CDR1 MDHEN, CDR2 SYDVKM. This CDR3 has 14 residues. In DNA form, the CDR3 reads TGTGCCAGCACCCTCCCCGACGGGGGAGGCAAACTGTTTTTT. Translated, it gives CASTLPDGGGKLFF.

The CDR3 loop reads CAISESKDGLAQYNEQFF. In DNA, the CDR3 is TGTGCCATCAGTGAGTCGAAAGACGGACTAGCGCAATACAATGAGCAGTTCTTC. V gene TRBV10-3 combines with J gene TRBJ2-1; TRBD2 matches 9 bases. V trimming: 0 bases; J trimming: 4 bases; junction bases outside the gene matches: 10. This CDR3 is built from 18 residues. The germline CDR1 and CDR2 sequences are ENHRY and SYGVKD.

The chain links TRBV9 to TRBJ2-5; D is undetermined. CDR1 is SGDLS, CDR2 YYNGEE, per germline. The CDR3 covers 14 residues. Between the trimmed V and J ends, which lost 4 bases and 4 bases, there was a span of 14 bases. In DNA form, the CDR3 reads TGTGCCAGCAGCATTTCGACATTAGGAGAGACCCAGTACTTC. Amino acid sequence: CASSISTLGETQYF.

CDR3 residues: CASSQNRQGESSYEQYF. CDR3 coding DNA: TGCGCCAGCAGCCAGAACCGACAGGGGGAGAGCTCCTACGAGCAGTACTTC. The gene calls are TRBV4-1 and TRBJ2-7; 9 bases align to TRBD1. Germline CDR1 is MGHRA and CDR2 is YSYEKL. The CDR3 totals 17 residues. Unmatched junction bases numbered 9, after V lost 3 bases and J lost 0 bases.

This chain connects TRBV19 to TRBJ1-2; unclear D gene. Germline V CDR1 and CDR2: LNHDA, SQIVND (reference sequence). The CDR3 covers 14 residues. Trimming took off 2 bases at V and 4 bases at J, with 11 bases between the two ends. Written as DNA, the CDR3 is TGTGCCAGTAGTATATCAGACACCTCCTATGGCTACACCTTC. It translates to CASSISDTSYGYTF.